The source of this T cell receptor (beta chain) is a study of hypomethylating agent response in myelodysplastic syndrome. The wider study: Patients received azacitidine (about 75% of the 11) or decitabine (3 of 11). Complete response or hematologic improvement counted as response; others were non-responders.

Sequenced by immunoSEQ multiplex PCR; TCRdb stores in-frame clones only, minus some. Of approximately 7,000 clones in the sample, around 90% are singletons; the top ten hold about a sixth. This clone was detected only once. Its antigen is as yet unknown. Study-level points and caveats: The MDS versus healthy comparison may be affected by non-age-matched controls.

The length of the CDR3 is 16 residues. Trimming shortened V by 5 bases and J by 0 bases, and 11 bases separated the two germline ends. CDR1 and CDR2 (germline): SGHTA, FQGTGA. The sequence was obtained from a human donor with myelodysplastic syndrome. The sample in question was bone marrow, obtained before or after starting hypomethylating agent treatment for myelodysplastic syndrome (not recorded which). This chain connects TRBV7-3 to TRBJ2-6; tentative D call: TRBD2 (6 bases). The CDR3 loop is CASSPFGGSGANVLTF. CDR3 nucleotide sequence: TGTGCCAGCAGCCCGTTCGGGGGCTCTGGGGCCAACGTCCTGACTTTC.